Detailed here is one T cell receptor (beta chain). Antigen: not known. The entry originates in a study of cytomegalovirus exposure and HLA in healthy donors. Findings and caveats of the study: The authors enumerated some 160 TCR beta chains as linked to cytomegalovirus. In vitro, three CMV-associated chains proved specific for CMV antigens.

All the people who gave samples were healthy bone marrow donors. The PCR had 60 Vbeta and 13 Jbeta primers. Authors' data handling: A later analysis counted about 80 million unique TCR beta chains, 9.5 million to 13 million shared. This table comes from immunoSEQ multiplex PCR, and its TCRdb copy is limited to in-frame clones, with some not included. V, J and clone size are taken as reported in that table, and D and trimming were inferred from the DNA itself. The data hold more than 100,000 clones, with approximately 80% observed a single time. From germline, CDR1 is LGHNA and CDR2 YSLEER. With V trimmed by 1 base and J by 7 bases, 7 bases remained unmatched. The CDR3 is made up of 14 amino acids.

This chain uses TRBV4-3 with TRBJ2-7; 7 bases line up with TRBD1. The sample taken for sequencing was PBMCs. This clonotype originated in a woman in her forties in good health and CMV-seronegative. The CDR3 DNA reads TGCGCCAGCAGCCAAGGGACAGGTCCGTGGGAGCAGTACTTC. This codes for CASSQGTGPWEQYF.